The table lists the clone carrying this TCR beta chain with a few counts. Its antigen is currently unknown. This sample stems from a study of cytomegalovirus exposure and HLA in healthy donors. Points from the study as a whole: HLA alleles showed associations with some 17,000 TCR beta sequences in a later analysis, at a 0.05 false discovery rate. Previous analysis showed most TCR beta V segments were productive about 87% or about 30% of the time.

The PCR ran on 60 Vbeta and 13 Jbeta primers. Assay used: immunoSEQ multiplex PCR; TCRdb lists only in-frame clones, some missing. The data hold 120,000 to 150,000 clones, with roughly 80% observed a single time. This CDR3 has 15 residues. V gave up 2 bases and J gave up 2 bases, with 12 bases separating them. The V gene's germline CDR1 is MNHEY and CDR2 SVGAGI. Sequenced sample: PBMCs. This sequence joins TRBV6-5 and TRBJ2-5, with TRBD1 as a possible D gene (6 bases). The origin of this receptor is a woman aged 40-49 years in good health and CMV-seronegative. CDR3 residues: CASSYHLGTQETQYF. The CDR3 DNA reads TGTGCCAGCAGTTACCATCTCGGGACACAAGAGACCCAGTACTTC.